This TCR beta chain was observed in a study of blood T cell repertoires in COVID-19. The wider study: Collection of acute and convalescent COVID-19 samples took place in the United States, Italy and Spain.

The CDR3 has 16 residues. This clone has a handful of counts. Original data processing: Estimates of nucleated cell counts were drawn from the amplification of reference gene primers. The method was immunoSEQ multiplex PCR; TCRdb's version includes in-frame clones alone and lacks a portion of them. Clone size and the V and J calls come from that table; the DNA yielded D and trimming. The sample contains hundreds of thousands of clones, around 88% of which appear only once. The chain has TRBV21-1 and TRBJ1-1; TRBD1, the table's D call, was not compared with the DNA. TRBV21-1 is shown as a pseudogene. The sequenced sample was PBMCs or T cells enriched from blood (not recorded which). This TCR came from a middle-aged woman with acute COVID-19. The CDR3 DNA reads TGTGCCAGCAGCAAAGGACAGGGGAAGGCGAACACTGAAGCTTTCTTT. Protein sequence: CASSKGQGKANTEAFF.